Shown below are 11 T cell receptor beta chains from a single sample sequenced in a study of shared clonotypes between healthy human individuals. Naive-designated CD8 cells lacked CD45RO, were positively enriched for CCR7, and omitted terminally differentiated effector memory CD45RA+ cells. Data came from immunoSEQ multiplex PCR; TCRdb stores just in-frame clones and leaves some out. In the table there are around 2,000,000 clones, under 95% of which are singletons. Sequenced: naive CD8+ T cells from PBMCs. The receptors originated from a man aged 18 to 29 in good health. Some clones in this sample may be carry-over from other donors' samples.

J is TRBJ1-1 and V is TRBV27; 9 bases agree with TRBD1. The CDR3 sequence is 14 residues long. V lost 2 bases and J lost 6; bases outside the gene matches: 4. Per germline, CDR1 MNHEY and CDR2 SMNVEV (reference sequence). The CDR3 DNA sequence: TGTGCCAGCAGTTTAATCCGGGACAGGGCTGAAGCTTTCTTT. Translated: CASSLIRDRAEAFF.

The chain links TRBV7-2 to TRBJ2-1, with D tentatively TRBD2 (6 bases). This CDR3 contains 13 residues. Between the trimmed V and J ends, which lost 7 bases and 1 base, there was a span of 8 bases. From germline, CDR1 is SGHTA and CDR2 FQGNSA. The CDR3 region has the DNA TGTGCCAGCAACGGGAGATCCTACAATGAGCAGTTCTTC. Amino acid sequence: CASNGRSYNEQFF.

This chain links TRBV28 with TRBJ2-1, with 8 nucleotides matching TRBD2. This CDR3 is 14 amino acids long. Germline assignment: CDR1 MDHEN and CDR2 SYDVKM. The V and J ends lost 3 bases and 9 bases, in that order; junction bases with no gene match: 7. The CDR3 DNA follows: TGTGCCAGCAGTTTGAGCGGGAGTGGTGGTGAGCAGTTCTTC. Residues: CASSLSGSGGEQFF.

This chain uses TRBV9 with TRBJ2-2; 7 positions match TRBD2. The germline V gene encodes CDR1 SGDLS and CDR2 YYNGEE. This CDR3 comprises 15 residues. Trimming removed 0 bases from V and 6 bases from J; junction bases left unmatched: 5. This CDR3 is CASSVAGGKAGELFF. In nucleotides, the CDR3 is TGTGCCAGCAGCGTAGCCGGGGGGAAGGCCGGGGAGCTGTTTTTT.

The chain combines TRBV10-3 with TRBJ2-1, with D maybe TRBD2 (5 bases). CDR3 size: 15 residues. Germline loops: CDR1 ENHRY, CDR2 SYGVKD. The ends were cut back, 6 bases at V and 0 bases at J, with 12 bases in the middle. This CDR3 reads CAIRSGMNSYNEQFF. CDR3 coding DNA: TGTGCCATCAGATCCGGGATGAACTCCTACAATGAGCAGTTCTTC.

The chain employs TRBV6-5 and TRBJ1-1; possible D gene TRBD1, 5 bases. The CDR3 is 13 amino acids. The V and J ends lost 0 bases and 8 bases respectively, with 10 bases between them. Germline CDR1 and CDR2: MNHEY and SVGAGI. The CDR3 spells CASSYSARDEAFF. CDR3 bases: TGTGCCAGCAGTTACTCTGCGAGGGACGAAGCTTTCTTT.

The rearrangement links TRBV11-2 to TRBJ1-3, with TRBD1 matching over 10 bases. The V gene end was trimmed by 4 bases and the J gene end by 7 bases; junction bases not matched to a gene: 13. Looked up from germline, CDR1 is SGHAT and CDR2 is FQNNGV. The CDR3 totals 17 residues. CDR3 protein: CASSSVGTGAERNTIYF. DNA for the CDR3: TGTGCCAGCAGCTCGGTAGGGACAGGGGCCGAGCGGAACACCATATATTTT.

This rearrangement joins TRBV27 to TRBJ2-7, with 7 bases that match TRBD1. The trim removed 5 bases at V and 2 bases at J, leaving 3 bases unmatched. CDR1 MNHEY and CDR2 SMNVEV come from the germline V gene (reference sequence). The CDR3 runs to 13 residues. In DNA form, the CDR3 reads TGTGCCAGCAGTAGGGGGCGGACCTACGAGCAGTACTTC. Amino acids: CASSRGRTYEQYF.

Remarks on this clone: This CDR3 is also generated by other DNA sequences in the sample. The J gene is TRBJ1-5, the V gene TRBV11-2, with D uncertain. The CDR3 sequence is 17 residues long. The germline gives CDR1 SGHAT, CDR2 FQNNGV. V was trimmed by 2 bases and J by 3 bases, leaving 17 bases between them. The CDR3 DNA sequence: TGTGCCAGCAGCTTACGGTTCGGTGGCAACACCAATCAGCCCCAGCATTTT. It yields the protein CASSLRFGGNTNQPQHF.

The chain has TRBV7-3 and TRBJ2-3; 8 bases match TRBD2. The CDR3 covers 14 residues. V was pared by 4 bases and J by 3 bases, with 3 bases of the junction left unmatched. Germline values: CDR1 SGHTA, CDR2 FQGTGA. CDR3 protein: CASSSAGGTDTQYF. In DNA, the CDR3 is TGTGCCAGCAGCTCGGCGGGGGGAACAGATACGCAGTATTTT.

This clone has a single count. The V call is TRBV13, the J call TRBJ2-7; 7 nucleotides align to TRBD1. The V and J ends lost 2 bases and 2 bases, in that order; junction bases with no gene match: 9. The CDR3 consists of 16 residues. Germline assignment: CDR1 PRHDT and CDR2 FYEKMQ (reference sequence). The CDR3 coding sequence is TGTGCCAGCAGCTTAAGGTCTGGACAGGAGACCTACGAGCAGTACTTC. This gives the protein CASSLRSGQETYEQYF.